Shown below are 13 T cell receptor beta chains from a single sample sequenced in a study of cytotoxic CD8 clonotypes in ibrutinib-treated CLL. The table came from immunoSEQ multiplex PCR; TCRdb's copy has only in-frame clones and leaves some out. Among fewer than 200,000 clones listed, 70% to 85% were seen once. The material sequenced was PBMCs, taken after 24 months of ibrutinib treatment. These receptors all come from a human donor with chronic lymphocytic leukemia.

The chain combines TRBV7-2 with TRBJ2-2, with D possibly being TRBD1 (5 bases). The CDR3 consists of 14 residues. Trimming took off 6 bases at V and 1 base at J, with 9 bases between the two ends. Germline CDR1 reads SGHTA; CDR2 reads FQGNSA. This CDR3 is CASRDGQNTGELFF. CDR3 bases: TGTGCCAGCAGGGACGGACAGAACACCGGGGAGCTGTTTTTT. Using reference TRBV7-2 and TRBJ2-2 for the parts outside the CDR3, the full variable domain is GAGVSQSPSNKVTEKGKDVELRCDPISGHTALYWYRQSLGQGLEFLIYFQGNSAPDKSGLPSDRFSAERTGGSVSTLTIQRTQQEDSAVYLCASRDGQNTGELFFGEGSRLTVL.

The chain joins TRBV5-1 to TRBJ2-1; 9 bases agree with TRBD2. Germline values: CDR1 SGHRS, CDR2 YFSETQ. J lost 4 bases, V lost 4 bases, and 3 bases had no gene match. This CDR3 comprises 14 residues. This chain's CDR3 is CASSPTSGYNEQFF. The CDR3 DNA follows: TGCGCCAGCAGCCCCACTAGCGGGTACAATGAGCAGTTCTTC.

J is TRBJ2-3 and V is TRBV6-5; the D is unclear. This CDR3 has 13 residues. Germline V lookup: CDR1 MNHEY, CDR2 SVGAGI. Deletions cut 7 bases from V and 1 base from J, with 9 bases between. The CDR3 loop is CASTGTGTDTQYF. DNA for the CDR3: TGTGCCAGCACGGGCACGGGCACAGATACGCAGTATTTT.

Comment on this clone: Other DNA sequences from this sample encode an identical CDR3 as well. J is TRBJ1-3 and V is TRBV5-4, with D perhaps matching TRBD1 (5 bases). Looked up from germline, CDR1 is SGHNT and CDR2 is YYREEE (reference sequence). This CDR3 comprises 15 residues. Trimming removed 4 bases from V and 0 bases from J, with 11 bases in between. This CDR3 is CASSLGGNSGNTIYF. For the CDR3, the DNA is TGTGCCAGCAGCCTCGGGGGTAACTCTGGAAACACCATATATTTT.

This clone was counted a few times. This chain joins TRBV7-9 and TRBJ1-2; tentative D call: TRBD1 (5 bases). V dropped 8 bases and J dropped 4 bases, with 17 bases sitting between them. Germline CDR1 is SEHNR and CDR2 is FQNEAQ (reference sequence). The CDR3 extends over 14 amino acids. The CDR3: CASSGGELGYGYTF. The CDR3 DNA reads TGTGCCAGCTCGGGGGGAGAATTGGGCTATGGCTACACCTTC. Filled out from reference TRBV7-9 and TRBJ1-2, the complete variable domain reads DTGVSQNPRHKITKRGQNVTFRCDPISEHNRLYWYRQTLGQGPEFLTYFQNEAQLEKSRLLSDRFSAERPKGSFSTLEIQRTEQGDSAMYLCASSGGELGYGYTFGSGTRLTVV.

The J gene is TRBJ1-5, the V gene TRBV4-1; 7 bases align to TRBD1. This CDR3 has 16 residues. Germline V CDR1 and CDR2: MGHRA, YSYEKL. V lost 1 base to trimming and J lost 3 bases; unmatched junction nucleotides: 6. The CDR3 is CASSQGPGQSNQPQHF. CDR3 DNA sequence: TGCGCCAGCAGCCAAGGGCCGGGACAGTCCAATCAGCCCCAGCATTTT.

This clone was seen a single time. The rearrangement links TRBV11-3 to TRBJ1-2; D might be TRBD1 (6 bases). This CDR3 contains 13 residues. Trimming shortened V by 5 bases and J by 8 bases, and 15 bases separated the two germline ends. CDR1 is SGHNT and CDR2 is YENEEA in the germline V gene. CDR3 amino acids: CASSHIQGLGYTF. In nucleotides, the CDR3 is TGTGCCAGCAGCCATATACAGGGCTTGGGCTACACCTTC.

The chain couples TRBV15 to TRBJ1-3; the D is unclear. CDR1 LNHNV and CDR2 YYDKDF come from the germline V gene (reference sequence). The CDR3 spans 13 residues. The ends were cut back, 5 bases at V and 10 bases at J, with 15 bases in the middle. CDR3 bases: TGTGCCACCAGCTTGGCCGGAGCCGATACCATATATTTT. Its protein is CATSLAGADTIYF.

This clone was seen ten or more times. The gene calls are TRBV29-1 and TRBJ1-2; 8 bases fit TRBD1. CDR1 is SQVTM, CDR2 ANQGSEA, per germline. The CDR3 runs 13 residues. Trimming cost V 3 bases and J 3 bases; bases outside gene matches: 3. The CDR3 coding sequence is TGCAGCGTTGACCCAGGGGGCTACTATGGCTACACCTTC. This gives the protein CSVDPGGYYGYTF.

The chain combines TRBV9 with TRBJ2-7; 7 bases match TRBD2. Losses at the gene ends were 7 bases for V and 3 bases for J; bases not matched to a gene: 4. This CDR3 has 12 amino acids. In germline, CDR1 is SGDLS, CDR2 YYNGEE. The CDR3 loop reads CASGGGVYEQYF. In nucleotides, the CDR3 is TGTGCCAGCGGGGGAGGGGTCTACGAGCAGTACTTC.

V usage is TRBV30 and J usage is TRBJ2-1, with a possible D match to TRBD1 (6 bases). The CDR3 sequence is 13 residues long. The V gene lost 0 bases and the J gene lost 9 bases, with 12 bases spanning the gap. Germline V lookup: CDR1 GTSNPN, CDR2 SVGIG (reference sequence). The CDR3 protein is CAWSVGGVGEQFF. The DNA of the CDR3 is TGTGCCTGGAGTGTAGGGGGTGTCGGTGAGCAGTTCTTC.

Remarks on this clone: The same CDR3 can be traced to other DNA sequences in this sample. The chain employs TRBV7-2 and TRBJ2-2; 9 nucleotides line up with TRBD1. The trim removed 2 bases at V and 5 bases at J, leaving 3 bases unmatched. Germline V gives CDR1 SGHTA, CDR2 FQGNSA. The CDR3 spans 15 residues. The CDR3 here is CASSLMTGGTGELFF. The CDR3 DNA reads as TGTGCCAGCAGCTTAATGACAGGGGGTACCGGGGAGCTGTTTTTT.

The V and J genes are TRBV5-1 and TRBJ2-7, with D unresolved. Trimming cost V 1 base and J 2 bases, with 10 bases left between them. The CDR3 sequence is 14 residues long. Per the germline V gene, CDR1 is SGHRS and CDR2 is YFSETQ. CDR3 region: CASSLPGSPYEQYF. CDR3 nucleotide sequence: TGCGCCAGCAGCTTGCCGGGTTCCCCCTACGAGCAGTACTTC.